Listed below are T cell receptor beta chains from one sample, sequenced in a study of Ad26.COV2.S vaccination and SARS-CoV-2 variants. This table comes from immunoSEQ multiplex PCR, and its TCRdb copy is limited to in-frame clones, with some not included. The sample has 380,000 or so clones; around four fifths are singletons. The starting material was peripheral blood, obtained in a trial of Ad26.COV2.S vaccine versus placebo. The receptors originated from a person aged 18-65 years who received the Ad26.COV2.S COVID-19 vaccine or a placebo. Each CDR3 is given with its conserved first and last residue. The D gene is left open where the match is weak. Only part of the rows carry a size: once, few, many, or a class if the clone is expanded.

clone size | D gene | J gene | V gene | CDR3 DNA | CDR3 protein
. | TRBD2 | TRBJ2-7 | TRBV5-6 | TGTGCCAGCAGCCGTACTAGCGATTCCTACGAGCAGTACTTC | CASSRTSDSYEQYF
. | . | TRBJ2-7 | TRBV2 | TGTGCCAGCCACAGACTAGCCACAGGGGAGCAGTACTTC | CASHRLATGEQYF
. | . | TRBJ1-1 | TRBV27 | TGTGCCAGCAGACCCTCGGGGAACACTGAAGCTTTCTTT | CASRPSGNTEAFF
. | . | TRBJ1-4 | TRBV4-3 | TGCGCCAGCAGCCAACATCCACACACTAATGAAAAACTGTTTTTT | CASSQHPHTNEKLFF
. | TRBD1 | TRBJ1-2 | TRBV7-2 | TGTGCCAGCAGCTTAGGATGGCGACAGGGCAATGGCTACACCTTC | CASSLGWRQGNGYTF
. | TRBD1 | TRBJ1-1 | TRBV5-4 | TGTGCCAGCAGCTTAGGGACAGGCCTGGTCCCCACTGAAGCTTTCTTT | CASSLGTGLVPTEAFF
. | . | TRBJ2-3 | TRBV18 | TGTGCCAGCTCACGGGGGCAGAGCACAGATACGCAGTATTTT | CASSRGQSTDTQYF
. | TRBD1 | TRBJ2-1 | TRBV10-2 | TGCGCCAGCAGTGAGACAGGGGTGAATGAGCAGTTCTTC | CASSETGVNEQFF
. | . | TRBJ2-7 | TRBV3-1/TRBV3-2 | TGTGCCAGCAGCCAAGTATCCCCTTGGGAAGTAGGGTATATCGAGCAGTACTTC | CASSQVSPWEVGYIEQYF
once | . | TRBJ1-5 | TRBV7-9 | TGTGCCAGCAGTCAGGAGACAGGGCCCCAGCATTTT | CASSQETGPQHF
. | . | TRBJ1-4 | TRBV5-4 | TGTGCCAGCAGCTTGGCCGGGGTGGCTAATGAAAAACTGTTTTTT | CASSLAGVANEKLFF
few | . | TRBJ1-2 | TRBV5-6 | TGTGCCAGCAGCTTGGAGTTCGGCAGGGCCTATGGCTACACCTTC | CASSLEFGRAYGYTF
. | . | TRBJ1-4 | TRBV3-1/TRBV3-2 | TGTGCCAGCAGCCAACCCAACAAGCAAAGGTCCGAAAAACTGTTTTTT | CASSQPNKQRSEKLFF
once | . | TRBJ1-2 | TRBV5-4 | TGTGCCAGCAGCTTCCCCCCGGGTTACGGCTACACCTTC | CASSFPPGYGYTF
once | . | TRBJ1-5 | TRBV27 | TGTGCCAGCAGACGGTCGTGGCAGGGAGGTCAGCCCCAGCATTTT | CASRRSWQGGQPQHF
few | TRBD2 | TRBJ2-7 | TRBV11-2 | TGTGCCAGCAGCTTCCGGGGAGGGCCGTCCTACGAGCAGTACTTC | CASSFRGGPSYEQYF
. | . | TRBJ2-3 | TRBV9 | TGTGCCAGCAGCGCTCTAACAGATACGCAGTATTTT | CASSALTDTQYF
. | . | TRBJ1-4 | TRBV6-5 | TGTGCCAGCAGTTACTCGTACAGGAATGAAAAACTGTTTTTT | CASSYSYRNEKLFF
. | . | TRBJ1-1 | TRBV7-9 | TGTGCCAGCAGTCCATTGTCGGCTTGGGGGGCACTGAACACTGAAGCTTTCTTT | CASSPLSAWGALNTEAFF
. | TRBD1 | TRBJ2-2 | TRBV15 | TGTGCCACCAGCAGAGATTTGGGTCCGGGACAGGGGAAGTTCGGGGAGCTGTTTTTT | CATSRDLGPGQGKFGELFF
. | . | TRBJ1-2 | TRBV6-6 | TGTGCCAGCACCCAACTTAACTATGGCTACACCTTC | CASTQLNYGYTF
. | . | TRBJ2-5 | TRBV7-9 | TGTGCCAGCAGCTTATTCTTCCGGACAGAGCAAGAGACCCAGTACTTC | CASSLFFRTEQETQYF
. | . | TRBJ2-7 | TRBV9 | TGTGCCAGCAGCGCTAACCCGCGGTCGGGAAACGAGCAGTACTTC | CASSANPRSGNEQYF
. | . | TRBJ1-1 | TRBV12-5 | TGTGCTAGTGGTTTGGAATCCATGAACACTGAAGCTTTCTTT | CASGLESMNTEAFF
. | . | TRBJ1-1 | TRBV11-2 | TGTGCCAGCAGCTTAGGGTCCGGAACTGAAGCTTTCTTT | CASSLGSGTEAFF
. | . | TRBJ1-2 | TRBV2 | TGTGCCAGGTGGGGCAGGGTCAGTTCTAACTATGGCTACACCTTC | CARWGRVSSNYGYTF
. | TRBD2 | TRBJ2-1 | TRBV4-2 | TGTGCCAGCAGCCCAGGGACTAGCGGGTTCAATGAGCAGTTCTTC | CASSPGTSGFNEQFF
. | . | TRBJ2-6 | TRBV5-1 | TGCGCCAGCAGCTTGGGACGGATTACTAATCCTGGGGCCAACGTCCTGACTTTC | CASSLGRITNPGANVLTF
. | . | TRBJ2-7 | TRBV24-1 | TGTGCCACCAGTGATCCGCAGACAGCCTCCTACGAGCAGTACTTC | CATSDPQTASYEQYF
few | . | TRBJ1-3 | TRBV4-1 | TGCGCCAGCAGCCAACACGGGGATGGAAACACCATATATTTT | CASSQHGDGNTIYF
. | . | TRBJ2-1 | TRBV7-9 | TGTGCCAGCAGCCGACGACTCTCGAGCTCCTACAATGAGCAGTTCTTC | CASSRRLSSSYNEQFF
. | . | TRBJ1-4 | TRBV3-1/TRBV3-2 | TGTGCCAGCAGCCAGGGACACTATAATGAAAAACTGTTTTTT | CASSQGHYNEKLFF
. | . | TRBJ1-2 | TRBV6-5 | TGTGCCAGCGGGTTTGAGGGGCGGAGTGGCTACACCTTC | CASGFEGRSGYTF
. | TRBD2 | TRBJ2-1 | TRBV11-2 | TGTGCCAGCAGCTCGGGGGATAGCGGGAGAAGTGAGCAGTTCTTC | CASSSGDSGRSEQFF
few | . | TRBJ1-1 | TRBV7-9 | TGTGCCAGCGGGGGCGGCACTGAAGCTTTCTTT | CASGGGTEAFF
. | TRBD2 | TRBJ2-7 | TRBV19 | TGTGCCAGTAGTCGGACTAGCGGCGCCTACGAGCAGTACTTC | CASSRTSGAYEQYF
once | . | TRBJ2-7 | TRBV12-3/TRBV12-4 | TGTGCCAGCAGCCGGGACACCTCCTACGAGCAGTACTTC | CASSRDTSYEQYF
. | TRBD2 | TRBJ2-7 | TRBV11-1 | TGTGCCAGCAGTAATAGCGGGAGTTGGGAGCAGTACTTC | CASSNSGSWEQYF
. | . | TRBJ1-1 | TRBV27 | TGTGCCAGCAGTTCCTCCGGGACGACTAACACTGAAGCTTTCTTT | CASSSSGTTNTEAFF
. | . | TRBJ2-5 | TRBV19 | TGTGCCAGGGGCGGGTACTGCGTGGAGACCCAGTACTTC | CARGGYCVETQYF
. | TRBD2 | TRBJ2-3 | TRBV2 | TGTGCCAGCAGTTACGTTCGTACTAGCGGGAGCCCAGATACGCAGTATTTT | CASSYVRTSGSPDTQYF
once | . | TRBJ1-1 | TRBV12-3/TRBV12-4 | TGTGCCAGCATCCAGGGTGGGAACACTGAAGCTTTCTTT | CASIQGGNTEAFF
. | TRBD1 | TRBJ1-2 | TRBV7-9 | TGTGCCAGCAGCCCCAGGGGGCGAGGTGACTATGGCTACACCTTC | CASSPRGRGDYGYTF
. | . | TRBJ1-1 | TRBV19 | TGTGCCAGCCTCCCGGCTATGAACACTGAAGCTTTCTTT | CASLPAMNTEAFF
once | TRBD1 | TRBJ1-1 | TRBV9 | TGTGCCAGCAGCGCACAGGGGTTAAGCTCTGAAGCTTTCTTT | CASSAQGLSSEAFF
once | TRBD1 | TRBJ1-5 | TRBV27 | TGTGCCAGCAGCGTCCGGGACAGGTCAAATCAGCCCCAGCATTTT | CASSVRDRSNQPQHF
. | . | TRBJ1-5 | TRBV24-1 | TGTGCCACCAGTGCCACAACAGGAACCCACAATCAGCCCCAGCATTTT | CATSATTGTHNQPQHF
. | . | TRBJ1-1 | TRBV11-3 | TGTGCCAGCAGCTTCGTCAGGGAGAGTTCTGAAGCTTTCTTT | CASSFVRESSEAFF
. | TRBD1 | TRBJ1-4 | TRBV18 | TGTGCCAGCTCCGCCGGGACAGGGAGGGAAAAACTGTTTTTT | CASSAGTGREKLFF
few | . | TRBJ2-7 | TRBV11-2 | TGTGCCAGCAGCTTAACCTACGAGCAGTACTTC | CASSLTYEQYF
. | TRBD1 | TRBJ2-3 | TRBV9 | TGTGCCAGCAGCTTCGGGACAGTCAGTCAGGATACGCAGTATTTT | CASSFGTVSQDTQYF